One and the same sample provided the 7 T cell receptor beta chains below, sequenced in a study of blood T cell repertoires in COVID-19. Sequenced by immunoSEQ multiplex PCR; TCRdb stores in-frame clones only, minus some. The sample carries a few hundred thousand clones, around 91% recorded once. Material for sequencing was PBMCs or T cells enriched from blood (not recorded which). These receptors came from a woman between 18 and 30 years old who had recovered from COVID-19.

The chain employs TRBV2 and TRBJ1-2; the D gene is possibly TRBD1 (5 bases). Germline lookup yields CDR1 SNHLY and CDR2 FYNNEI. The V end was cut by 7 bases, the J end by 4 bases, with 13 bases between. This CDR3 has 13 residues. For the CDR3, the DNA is TGTGCCAGCACCCTCGGGGGAGCCTATGGCTACACCTTC. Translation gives CASTLGGAYGYTF.

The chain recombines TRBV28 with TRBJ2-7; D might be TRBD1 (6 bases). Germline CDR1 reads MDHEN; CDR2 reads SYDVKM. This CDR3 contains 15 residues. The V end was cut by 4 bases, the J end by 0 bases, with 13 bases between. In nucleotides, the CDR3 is TGTGCCAGCAGTTCCCCAGGGGAAAGCTCCTACGAGCAGTACTTC. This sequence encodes CASSSPGESSYEQYF.

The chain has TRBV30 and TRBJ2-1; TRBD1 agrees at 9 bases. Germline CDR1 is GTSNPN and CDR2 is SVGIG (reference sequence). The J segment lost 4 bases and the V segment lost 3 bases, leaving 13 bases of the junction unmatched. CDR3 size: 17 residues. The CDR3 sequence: CAWSDQARGQGYNEQFF. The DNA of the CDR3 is TGTGCCTGGAGCGATCAAGCAAGGGGACAGGGATACAATGAGCAGTTCTTC.

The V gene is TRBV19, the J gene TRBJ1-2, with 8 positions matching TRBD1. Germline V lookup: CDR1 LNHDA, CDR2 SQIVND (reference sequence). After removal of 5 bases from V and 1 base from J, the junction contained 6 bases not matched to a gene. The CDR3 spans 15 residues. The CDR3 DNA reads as TGTGCCAGTAGTGCCGGACAGGGATTTAACTATGGCTACACCTTC. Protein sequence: CASSAGQGFNYGYTF.

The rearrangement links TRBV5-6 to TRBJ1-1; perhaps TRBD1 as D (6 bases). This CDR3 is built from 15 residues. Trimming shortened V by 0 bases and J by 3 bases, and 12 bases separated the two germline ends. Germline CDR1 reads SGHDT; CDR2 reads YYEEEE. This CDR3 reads CASSLAGGPDTEAFF. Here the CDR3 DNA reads TGTGCCAGCAGCTTGGCCGGGGGGCCGGACACTGAAGCTTTCTTT.

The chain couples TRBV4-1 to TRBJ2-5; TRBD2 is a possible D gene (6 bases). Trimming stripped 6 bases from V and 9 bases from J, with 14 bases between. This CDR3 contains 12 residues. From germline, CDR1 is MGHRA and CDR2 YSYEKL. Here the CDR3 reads CASSRLDEPQYF. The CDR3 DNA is TGCGCCAGCAGTCGACTAGATGAGCCCCAGTACTTC.

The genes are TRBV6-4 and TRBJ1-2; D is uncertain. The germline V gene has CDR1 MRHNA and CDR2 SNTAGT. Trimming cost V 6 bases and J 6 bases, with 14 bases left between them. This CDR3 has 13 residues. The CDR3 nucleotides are TGTGCCAGCAGAGAAGACAATTTTGATGGCTACACCTTC. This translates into CASREDNFDGYTF.